Listed below are T cell receptor beta chains from one sample, sequenced in a study of blood T cell repertoires in COVID-19. The data were produced by immunoSEQ multiplex PCR, yet TCRdb's version contains in-frame clones alone and is incomplete. The profile shows more than 200,000 clones, over 70% of them singletons. The material sequenced was peripheral blood. The source of these receptors is a man aged 40-50 years with active or convalescent COVID-19. Both conserved end residues are part of each CDR3. The order of the fields is CDR3 length, V gene, J gene, D gene, clone size, CDR3 protein, CDR3 DNA. D genes are given only for firm matches. Clone size is given for some rows only: seen once, a few or many times, or a class if the clone is expanded.

14,TRBV15,TRBJ2-7,NA,NA,CATSRERNAYEQYF,TGTGCCACCAGCAGAGAGAGGAACGCCTACGAGCAGTACTTC
12,TRBV5-4,TRBJ2-1,NA,NA,CASSSQGNEQFF,TGTGCCAGCAGCTCCCAGGGAAATGAGCAGTTCTTC
13,TRBV19,TRBJ1-6,NA,NA,CASSVGGISPLHF,TGTGCCAGTAGTGTCGGCGGCATTTCACCCCTCCACTTT
11,TRBV7-9,TRBJ1-2,NA,once,CASNRVGGYTF,TGTGCCAGCAACAGGGTGGGTGGCTACACCTTC
15,TRBV28,TRBJ2-7,NA,NA,CASSRGTPTAYEQYF,TGTGCCAGCAGTCGCGGGACCCCGACCGCTTACGAGCAGTACTTC
15,TRBV19,TRBJ1-1,TRBD1,NA,CASSLKGQGATEAFF,TGTGCCAGTAGTCTCAAAGGACAGGGGGCCACTGAAGCTTTCTTT
12,TRBV11-3,TRBJ2-5,NA,once,CASKSFGETQYF,TGTGCCAGCAAGTCTTTCGGTGAGACCCAGTACTTC
15,TRBV6-5,TRBJ1-5,TRBD1,NA,CASSRTGGDNQPQHF,TGTGCCAGCAGCCGCACAGGGGGCGACAATCAGCCCCAGCATTTT
14,TRBV11-3,TRBJ2-3,TRBD2,NA,CASSTSGSQDTQYF,TGTGCCAGCAGCACCAGCGGGAGCCAAGATACGCAGTATTTT
13,TRBV19,TRBJ1-1,TRBD1,NA,CATRDRANTEAFF,TGTGCCACCCGGGACAGGGCAAACACTGAAGCTTTCTTT
14,TRBV19,TRBJ2-7,NA,NA,CASSPGLVFHEQYF,TGTGCCAGTAGTCCAGGACTCGTCTTTCACGAGCAGTACTTC
15,TRBV18,TRBJ1-4,TRBD1,NA,CASSPGQGRDEKLFF,TGTGCCAGCTCACCGGGACAGGGGCGAGATGAAAAACTGTTTTTT
15,TRBV28,TRBJ1-6,TRBD1,few,CASSLRRGLNSPLHF,TGTGCCAGCAGTTTACGGAGGGGGCTCAATTCACCCCTCCACTTT
15,TRBV6-5,TRBJ2-1,NA,NA,CASRDQGGSYNEQFF,TGTGCCAGCAGGGATCAGGGGGGCTCCTACAATGAGCAGTTCTTC
15,TRBV7-2,TRBJ1-4,NA,NA,CASSLQMDLLGKLFF,TGTGCCAGCAGCTTGCAAATGGACTTATTGGGAAAACTGTTTTTT
15,TRBV7-2,TRBJ2-1,NA,NA,CASSLGPSSYNEQFF,TGTGCCAGCAGCTTAGGTCCTAGCTCCTACAATGAGCAGTTCTTC
11,TRBV7-6,TRBJ1-4,NA,NA,CASSFLEKLFF,TGTGCCAGCAGCTTTTTAGAAAAACTGTTTTTT
13,TRBV11-2,TRBJ2-7,NA,NA,CASSLGRSYEQYF,TGTGCCAGCAGCTTGGGCCGTTCCTACGAGCAGTACTTC
15,TRBV5-1,TRBJ1-4,TRBD1,NA,CASSVDRGPGEKLFF,TGCGCCAGCAGCGTAGACAGGGGGCCCGGTGAAAAACTGTTTTTT
12,TRBV15,TRBJ1-5,NA,NA,CATSKVGTPQHF,TGTGCCACCAGCAAGGTCGGGACACCCCAGCATTTT
15,TRBV28,TRBJ2-5,NA,NA,CASSLPLGFVETQYF,TGTGCCAGCAGCCTACCCCTCGGGTTCGTGGAGACCCAGTACTTC
15,TRBV10-1,TRBJ2-3,TRBD2,NA,CASSTSGGVPDTQYF,TGCGCCAGCAGCACTAGCGGGGGGGTTCCAGATACGCAGTATTTT
18,TRBV12-5,TRBJ2-2,TRBD2,NA,CASGSRVTSGRAAGELFF,TGTGCTAGTGGTTCCCGTGTAACTAGCGGGAGGGCCGCCGGGGAGCTGTTTTTT
16,TRBV27,TRBJ2-1,NA,NA,CASSLLARDIYNEQFF,TGTGCCAGCAGTTTACTTGCTAGGGACATCTACAATGAGCAGTTCTTC
16,TRBV7-2,TRBJ2-3,TRBD1,NA,CASSLAWTGSTDTQYF,TGTGCCAGCAGCTTAGCTTGGACAGGGAGCACAGATACGCAGTATTTT
13,TRBV11-1,TRBJ1-4,NA,NA,CASSFDEDEKLFF,TGTGCCAGCAGCTTTGACGAGGATGAAAAACTGTTTTTT
17,TRBV7-9,TRBJ2-3,TRBD2,NA,CASSLEAGVVFTDTQYF,TGTGCCAGCAGCTTAGAGGCGGGGGTGGTGTTCACAGATACGCAGTATTTT
13,TRBV11-2,TRBJ2-7,NA,few,CASSLGGPYEQYF,TGTGCCAGCAGCTTAGGGGGCCCCTACGAGCAGTACTTC
15,TRBV29-1,TRBJ1-1,TRBD1,NA,CSVSGTGASNTEAFF,TGCAGCGTATCCGGGACAGGGGCCTCGAACACTGAAGCTTTCTTT
16,TRBV7-9,TRBJ2-3,NA,NA,CASSSVDRTSTDTQYF,TGTGCCAGCAGCTCCGTAGACAGGACTAGCACAGATACGCAGTATTTT
15,TRBV9,TRBJ1-3,TRBD1,NA,CASSVGTGSGNTIYF,TGTGCCAGCAGCGTCGGGACAGGGTCTGGAAACACCATATATTTT
14,TRBV30,TRBJ2-7,NA,NA,CAWSVAGTSYEQYF,TGTGCCTGGAGTGTGGCAGGCACTTCCTACGAGCAGTACTTC
15,TRBV19,TRBJ1-5,TRBD1,NA,CASSTGTGGNQPQHF,TGTGCCAGTAGTACGGGGACAGGGGGCAATCAGCCCCAGCATTTT